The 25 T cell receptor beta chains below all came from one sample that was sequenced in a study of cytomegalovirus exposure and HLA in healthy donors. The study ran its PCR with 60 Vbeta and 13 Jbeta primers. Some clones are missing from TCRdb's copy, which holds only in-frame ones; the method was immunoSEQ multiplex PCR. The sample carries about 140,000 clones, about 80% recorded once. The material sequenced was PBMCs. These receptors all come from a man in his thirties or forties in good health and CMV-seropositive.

The CDR3: CASSTRTSGIYNEQFF. The CDR3 DNA sequence: TGTGCCAGCAGCACCAGGACTAGCGGTATCTACAATGAGCAGTTCTTC. This chain connects TRBV11-2 to TRBJ2-1; 10 nucleotides agree with TRBD2. Germline assignment: CDR1 SGHAT and CDR2 FQNNGV. J gave up 3 bases and V 5 bases, and 7 bases lay outside the gene matches. This CDR3 comprises 16 residues.

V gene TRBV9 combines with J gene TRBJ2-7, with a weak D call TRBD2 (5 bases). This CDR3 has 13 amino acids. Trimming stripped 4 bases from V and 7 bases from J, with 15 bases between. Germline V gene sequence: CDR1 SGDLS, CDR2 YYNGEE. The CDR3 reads CASSFRLGGEQYF. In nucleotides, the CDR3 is TGTGCCAGCAGCTTCCGACTGGGCGGGGAGCAGTACTTC.

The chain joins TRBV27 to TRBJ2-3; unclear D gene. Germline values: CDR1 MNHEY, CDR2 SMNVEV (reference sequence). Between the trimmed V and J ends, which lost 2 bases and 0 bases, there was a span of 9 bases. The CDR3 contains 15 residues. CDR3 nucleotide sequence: TGTGCCAGCAGTTTAATTGGCCCGAGCACAGATACGCAGTATTTT. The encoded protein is CASSLIGPSTDTQYF.

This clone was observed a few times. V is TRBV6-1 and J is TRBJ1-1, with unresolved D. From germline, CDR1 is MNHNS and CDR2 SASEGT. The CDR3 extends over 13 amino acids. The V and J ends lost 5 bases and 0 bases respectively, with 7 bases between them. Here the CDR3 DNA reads TGTGCCAGCAGTCCGCAGGTGAACACTGAAGCTTTCTTT. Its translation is CASSPQVNTEAFF.

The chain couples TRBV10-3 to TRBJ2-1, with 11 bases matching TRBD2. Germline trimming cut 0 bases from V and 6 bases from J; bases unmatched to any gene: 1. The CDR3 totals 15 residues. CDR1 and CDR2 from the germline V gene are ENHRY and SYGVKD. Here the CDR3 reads CAISESTSGTNEQFF. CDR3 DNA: TGTGCCATCAGTGAGTCGACTAGCGGGACCAATGAGCAGTTCTTC.

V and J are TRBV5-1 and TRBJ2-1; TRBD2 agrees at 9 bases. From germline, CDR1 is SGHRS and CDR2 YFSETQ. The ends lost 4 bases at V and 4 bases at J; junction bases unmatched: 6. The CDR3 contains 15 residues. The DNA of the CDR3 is TGCGCCAGCAGCCGGGCTAGCGGGGAATACAATGAGCAGTTCTTC. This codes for CASSRASGEYNEQFF.

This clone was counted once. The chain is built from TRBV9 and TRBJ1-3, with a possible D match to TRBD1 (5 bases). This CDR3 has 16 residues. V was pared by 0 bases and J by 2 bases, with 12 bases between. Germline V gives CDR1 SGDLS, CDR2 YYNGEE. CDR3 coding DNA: TGTGCCAGCAGCGTAGAAATCCAGGGAACTGGAAACACCATATATTTT. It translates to CASSVEIQGTGNTIYF.

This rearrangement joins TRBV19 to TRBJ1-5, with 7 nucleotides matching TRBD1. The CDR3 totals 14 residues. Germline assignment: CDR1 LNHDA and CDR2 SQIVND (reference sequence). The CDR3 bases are TGTGCTTCCAGGGGGGTAAGTAGCAATCAGCCCCAGCATTTT. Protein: CASRGVSSNQPQHF.

CDR3 residues: CASRSSGVAYNEQFF. In nucleotides, the CDR3 is TGTGCCAGCAGGTCATCCGGGGTTGCCTACAATGAGCAGTTCTTC. The rearrangement uses TRBV7-9 and TRBJ2-1; D is perhaps TRBD2 (5 bases). CDR1 and CDR2 (germline): SEHNR, FQNEAQ (reference sequence). The CDR3 runs 15 residues. V lost 6 bases and J lost 2, with 14 bases in between.

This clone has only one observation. The CDR3 DNA reads TGTGCCAGCAGCCCCCGGGCGAACACCGGGGAGCTGTTTTTT. Translation: CASSPRANTGELFF. V usage is TRBV7-9 and J usage is TRBJ2-2; D is ambiguous. This CDR3 region has 14 residues. Trimming left V 5 bases short and J 0 bases short, with 7 bases between. The germline gives CDR1 SEHNR, CDR2 FQNEAQ (reference sequence).

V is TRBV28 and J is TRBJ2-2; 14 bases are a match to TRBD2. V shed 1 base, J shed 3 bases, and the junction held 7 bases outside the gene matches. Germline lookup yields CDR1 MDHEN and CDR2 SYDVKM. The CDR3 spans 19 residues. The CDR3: CASSLLGLAGERHTGELFF. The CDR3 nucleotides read TGTGCCAGCAGTTTATTGGGACTAGCGGGAGAACGACACACCGGGGAGCTGTTTTTT.

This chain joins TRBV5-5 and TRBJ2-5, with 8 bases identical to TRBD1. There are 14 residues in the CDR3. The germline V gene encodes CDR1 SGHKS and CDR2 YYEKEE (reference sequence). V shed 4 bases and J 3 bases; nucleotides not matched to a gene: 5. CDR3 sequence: CASSRKDREETQYF. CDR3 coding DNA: TGTGCCAGCAGCCGTAAGGACAGGGAAGAGACCCAGTACTTC.

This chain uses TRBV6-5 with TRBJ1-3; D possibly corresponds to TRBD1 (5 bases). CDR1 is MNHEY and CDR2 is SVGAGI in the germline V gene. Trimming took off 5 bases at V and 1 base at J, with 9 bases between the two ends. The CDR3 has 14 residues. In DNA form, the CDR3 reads TGTGCCAGCAGTACCGGGGGTTCTGGAAACACCATATATTTT. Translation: CASSTGGSGNTIYF.

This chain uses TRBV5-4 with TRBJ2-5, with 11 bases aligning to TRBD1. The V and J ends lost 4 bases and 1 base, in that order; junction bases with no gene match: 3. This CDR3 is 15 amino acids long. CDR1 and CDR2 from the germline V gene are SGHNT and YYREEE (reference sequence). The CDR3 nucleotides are TGTGCCAGCAGCCGGGGACAGGGGGTCCAAGAGACCCAGTACTTC. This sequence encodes CASSRGQGVQETQYF.

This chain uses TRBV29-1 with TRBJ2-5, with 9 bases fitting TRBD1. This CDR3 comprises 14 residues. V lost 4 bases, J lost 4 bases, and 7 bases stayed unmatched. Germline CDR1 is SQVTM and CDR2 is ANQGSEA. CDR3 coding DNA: TGCAGCGTTGCGGGTCCGACAGGGGGAGAGACCCAGTACTTC. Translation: CSVAGPTGGETQYF.

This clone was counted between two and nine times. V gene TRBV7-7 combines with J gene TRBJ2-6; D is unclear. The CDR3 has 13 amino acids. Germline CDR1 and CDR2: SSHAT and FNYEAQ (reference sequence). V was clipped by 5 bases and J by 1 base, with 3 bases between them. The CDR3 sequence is CASSPSGANVLTF. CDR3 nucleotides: TGTGCCAGCAGCCCGTCTGGGGCCAACGTCCTGACTTTC.

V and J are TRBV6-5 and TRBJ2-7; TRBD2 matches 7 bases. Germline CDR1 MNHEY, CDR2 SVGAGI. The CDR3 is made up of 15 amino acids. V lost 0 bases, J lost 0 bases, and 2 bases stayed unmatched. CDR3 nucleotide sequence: TGTGCCAGCAGTTACTCCTCTAGCGGCTCCTACGAGCAGTACTTC. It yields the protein CASSYSSSGSYEQYF.

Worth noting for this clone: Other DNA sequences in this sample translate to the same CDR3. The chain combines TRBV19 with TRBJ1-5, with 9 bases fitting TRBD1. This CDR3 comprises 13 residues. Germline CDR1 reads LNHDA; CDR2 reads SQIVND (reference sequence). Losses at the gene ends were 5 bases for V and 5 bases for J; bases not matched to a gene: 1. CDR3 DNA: TGTGCCAGTAGTTGGGACAGGGATCAGCCCCAGCATTTT. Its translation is CASSWDRDQPQHF. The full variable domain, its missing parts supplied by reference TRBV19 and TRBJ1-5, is DGGITQSPKYLFRKEGQNVTLSCEQNLNHDAMYWYRQDPGQGLRLIYYSQIVNDFQKGDIAEGYSVSREKKESFPLTVTSAQKNPTAFYLCASSWDRDQPQHFGDGTRLSIL.

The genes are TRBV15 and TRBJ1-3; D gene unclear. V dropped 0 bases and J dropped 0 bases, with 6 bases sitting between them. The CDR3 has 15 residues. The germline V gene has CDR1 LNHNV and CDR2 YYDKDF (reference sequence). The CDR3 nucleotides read TGTGCCACCAGCAGAGATATTTACTCTGGAAACACCATATATTTT. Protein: CATSRDIYSGNTIYF.

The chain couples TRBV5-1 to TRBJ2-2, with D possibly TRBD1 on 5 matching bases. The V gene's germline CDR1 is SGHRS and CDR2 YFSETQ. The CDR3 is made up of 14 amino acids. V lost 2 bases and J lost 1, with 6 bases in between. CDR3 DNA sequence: TGCGCCAGCAGCTTTACAGGGAACACCGGGGAGCTGTTTTTT. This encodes CASSFTGNTGELFF.

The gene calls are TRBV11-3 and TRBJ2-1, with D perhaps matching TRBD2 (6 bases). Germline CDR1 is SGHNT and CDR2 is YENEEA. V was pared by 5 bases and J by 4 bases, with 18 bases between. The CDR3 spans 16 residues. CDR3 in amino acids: CASSPRGGEPYNEQFF. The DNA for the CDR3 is TGTGCCAGCAGCCCTAGGGGCGGGGAACCATACAATGAGCAGTTCTTC. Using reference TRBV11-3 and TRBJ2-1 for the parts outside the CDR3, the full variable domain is EAGVVQSPRYKIIEKKQPVAFWCNPISGHNTLYWYLQNLGQGPELLIRYENEEAVDDSQLPKDRFSAERLKGVDSTLKIQPAELGDSAVYLCASSPRGGEPYNEQFFGPGTRLTVL.

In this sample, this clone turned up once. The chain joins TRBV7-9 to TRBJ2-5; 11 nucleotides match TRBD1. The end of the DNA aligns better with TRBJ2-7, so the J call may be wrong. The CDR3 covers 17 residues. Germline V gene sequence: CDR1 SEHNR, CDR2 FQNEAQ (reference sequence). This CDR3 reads CASSGQGARSVRYEQYF. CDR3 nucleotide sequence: TGTGCCAGCAGCGGACAGGGGGCTCGATCCGTCCGCTACGAGCAGTACTTC.

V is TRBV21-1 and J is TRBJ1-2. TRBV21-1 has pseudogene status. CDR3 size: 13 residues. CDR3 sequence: CASSKDSNYGYTF. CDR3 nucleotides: TGTGCCAGCAGCAAAGACTCCAACTATGGCTACACCTTC.

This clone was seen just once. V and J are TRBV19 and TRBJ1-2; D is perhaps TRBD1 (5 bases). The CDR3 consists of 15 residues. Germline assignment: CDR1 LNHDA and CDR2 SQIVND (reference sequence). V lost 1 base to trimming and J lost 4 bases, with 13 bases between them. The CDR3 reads CASSIGQFFTYGYTF. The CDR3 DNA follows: TGTGCCAGTAGTATAGGACAGTTCTTCACCTATGGCTACACCTTC.

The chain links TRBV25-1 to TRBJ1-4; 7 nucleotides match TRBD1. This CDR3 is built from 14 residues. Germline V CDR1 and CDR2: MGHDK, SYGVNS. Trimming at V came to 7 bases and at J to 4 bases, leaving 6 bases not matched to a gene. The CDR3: CASTGDSLNEKLFF. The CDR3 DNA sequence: TGTGCCAGCACCGGGGACAGCCTTAATGAAAAACTGTTTTTT.